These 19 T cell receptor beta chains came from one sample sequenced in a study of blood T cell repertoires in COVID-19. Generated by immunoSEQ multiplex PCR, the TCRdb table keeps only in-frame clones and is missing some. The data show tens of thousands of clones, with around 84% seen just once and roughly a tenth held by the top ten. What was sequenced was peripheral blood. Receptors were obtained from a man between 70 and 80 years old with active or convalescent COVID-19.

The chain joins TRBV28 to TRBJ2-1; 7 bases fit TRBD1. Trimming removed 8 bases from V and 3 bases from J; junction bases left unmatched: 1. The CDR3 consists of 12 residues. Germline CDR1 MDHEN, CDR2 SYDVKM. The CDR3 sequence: CASRQGYNEQFF. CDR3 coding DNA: TGTGCCAGCCGACAGGGCTACAATGAGCAGTTCTTC.

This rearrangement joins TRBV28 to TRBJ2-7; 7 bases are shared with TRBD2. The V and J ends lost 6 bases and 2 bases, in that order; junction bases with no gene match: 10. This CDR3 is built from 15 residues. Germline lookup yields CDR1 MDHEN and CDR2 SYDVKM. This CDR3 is CASSTAASGPYEQYF. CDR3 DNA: TGTGCCAGCAGCACTGCGGCTAGCGGACCCTACGAGCAGTACTTC. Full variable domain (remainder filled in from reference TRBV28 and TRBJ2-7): DVKVTQSSRYLVKRTGEKVFLECVQDMDHENMFWYRQDPGLGLRLIYFSYDVKMKEKGDIPEGYSVSREKKERFSLILESASTNQTSMYLCASSTAASGPYEQYFGPGTRLTVT.

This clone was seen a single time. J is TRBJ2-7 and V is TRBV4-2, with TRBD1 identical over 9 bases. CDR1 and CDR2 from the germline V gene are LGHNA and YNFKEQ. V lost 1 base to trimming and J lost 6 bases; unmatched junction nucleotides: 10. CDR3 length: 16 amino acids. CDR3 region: CASSQGGAGQGREQYF. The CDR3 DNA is TGTGCCAGCAGCCAAGGGGGGGCAGGACAGGGGCGCGAGCAGTACTTC.

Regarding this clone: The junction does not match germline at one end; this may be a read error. The CDR3: CASSLARGTDEKLFF. The DNA for the CDR3 is TGTGCCAGCAGCTTGGCCCGGGGAACTGATGAAAAACTGTTTTTT. The chain has TRBV5-4 and TRBJ1-4, with unresolved D. Looked up from germline, CDR1 is SGHNT and CDR2 is YYREEE (reference sequence). This CDR3 spans 15 amino acids.

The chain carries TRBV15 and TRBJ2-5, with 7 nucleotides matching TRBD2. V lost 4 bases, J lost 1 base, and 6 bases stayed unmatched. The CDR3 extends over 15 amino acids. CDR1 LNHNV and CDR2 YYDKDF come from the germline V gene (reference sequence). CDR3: CATSTGRGVQETQYF. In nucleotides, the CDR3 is TGTGCCACCAGCACCGGCCGGGGGGTCCAAGAGACCCAGTACTTC.

The CDR3 nucleotides are TGTGCCAGTCAACGAGAGGGAACAGCCTACGAGCAGTACTTC. Its protein product is CASQREGTAYEQYF. The gene calls are TRBV6-6 and TRBJ2-7; a weak D match, TRBD2 (5 bases). Trimming shortened V by 9 bases and J by 2 bases, and 17 bases separated the two germline ends. This CDR3 has 14 residues. Per the germline V gene, CDR1 is MNHNY and CDR2 is SVGAGI (reference sequence).

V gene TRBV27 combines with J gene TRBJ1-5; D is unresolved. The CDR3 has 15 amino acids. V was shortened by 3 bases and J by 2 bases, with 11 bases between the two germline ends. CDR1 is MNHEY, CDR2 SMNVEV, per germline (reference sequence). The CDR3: CASSFVPLGNQPQHF. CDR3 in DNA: TGTGCCAGCAGTTTTGTCCCCCTAGGCAATCAGCCCCAGCATTTT.

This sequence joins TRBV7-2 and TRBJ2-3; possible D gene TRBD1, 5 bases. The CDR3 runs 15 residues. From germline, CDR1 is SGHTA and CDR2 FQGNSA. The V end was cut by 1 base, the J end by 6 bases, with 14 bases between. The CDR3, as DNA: TGTGCCAGCAGCTTAGAACGGGCCGCAGGGGATACGCAGTATTTT. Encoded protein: CASSLERAAGDTQYF.

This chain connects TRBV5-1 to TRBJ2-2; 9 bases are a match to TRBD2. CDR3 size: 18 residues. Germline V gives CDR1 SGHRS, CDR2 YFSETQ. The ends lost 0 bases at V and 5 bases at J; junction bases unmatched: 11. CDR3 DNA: TGCGCCAGCAGCTTGGAGATTAGCGGGAGAGGTGGGACCGGGGAGCTGTTTTTT. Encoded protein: CASSLEISGRGGTGELFF.

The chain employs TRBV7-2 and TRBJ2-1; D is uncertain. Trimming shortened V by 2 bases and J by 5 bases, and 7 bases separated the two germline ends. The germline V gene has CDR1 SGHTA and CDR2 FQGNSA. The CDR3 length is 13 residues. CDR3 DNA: TGTGCCAGCAGCTTACCAATCAACAATGAGCAGTTCTTC. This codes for CASSLPINNEQFF.

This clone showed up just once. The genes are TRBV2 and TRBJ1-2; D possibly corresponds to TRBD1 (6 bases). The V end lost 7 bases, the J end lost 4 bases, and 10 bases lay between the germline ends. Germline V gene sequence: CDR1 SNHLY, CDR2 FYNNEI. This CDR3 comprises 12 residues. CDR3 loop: CASKGGGYGYTF. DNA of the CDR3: TGTGCCAGCAAAGGGGGTGGCTATGGCTACACCTTC.

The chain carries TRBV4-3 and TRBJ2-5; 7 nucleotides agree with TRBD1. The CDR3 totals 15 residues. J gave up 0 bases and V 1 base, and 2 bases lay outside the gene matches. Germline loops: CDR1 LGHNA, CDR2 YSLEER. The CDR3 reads CASSQVTGYQETQYF. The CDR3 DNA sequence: TGCGCCAGCAGCCAAGTGACAGGGTACCAAGAGACCCAGTACTTC.

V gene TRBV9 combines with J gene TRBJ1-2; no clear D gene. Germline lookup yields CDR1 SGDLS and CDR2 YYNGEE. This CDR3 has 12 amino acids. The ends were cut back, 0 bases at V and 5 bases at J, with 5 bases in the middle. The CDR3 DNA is TGTGCCAGCAGCGTAGACGGGTATGGCTACACCTTC. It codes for CASSVDGYGYTF.

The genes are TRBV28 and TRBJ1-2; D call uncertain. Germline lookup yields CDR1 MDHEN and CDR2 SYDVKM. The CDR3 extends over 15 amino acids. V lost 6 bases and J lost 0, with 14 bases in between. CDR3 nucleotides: TGTGCCAGCAGAACCGCCCCAGGATCTAACTATGGCTACACCTTC. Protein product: CASRTAPGSNYGYTF.

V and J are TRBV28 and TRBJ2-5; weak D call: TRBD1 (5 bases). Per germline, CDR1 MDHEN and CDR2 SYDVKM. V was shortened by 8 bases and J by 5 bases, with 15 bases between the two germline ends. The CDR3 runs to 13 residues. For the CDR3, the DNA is TGTGCCAGCGGGGCGATAAAGGGGGAGACCCAGTACTTC. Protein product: CASGAIKGETQYF.

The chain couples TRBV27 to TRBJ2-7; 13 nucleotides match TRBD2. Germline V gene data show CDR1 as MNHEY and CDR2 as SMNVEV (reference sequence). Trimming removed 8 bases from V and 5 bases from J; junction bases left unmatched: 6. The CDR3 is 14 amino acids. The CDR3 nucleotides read TGTGCCAGCGGGGGACTAGCGGGAAGGAACGAGCAGTACTTC. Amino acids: CASGGLAGRNEQYF.

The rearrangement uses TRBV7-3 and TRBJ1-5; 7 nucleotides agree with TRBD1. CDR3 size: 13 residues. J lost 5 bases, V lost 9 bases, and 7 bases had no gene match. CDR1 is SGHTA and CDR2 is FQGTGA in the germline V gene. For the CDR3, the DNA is TGTGCCAGTGATAACAGGGGCCATCAGCCCCAGCATTTT. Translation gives CASDNRGHQPQHF.

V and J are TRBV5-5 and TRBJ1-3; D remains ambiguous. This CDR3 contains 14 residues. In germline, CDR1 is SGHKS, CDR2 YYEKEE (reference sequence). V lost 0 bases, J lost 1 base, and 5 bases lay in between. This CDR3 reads CASSLGYSGNTIYF. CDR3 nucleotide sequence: TGTGCCAGCAGCTTGGGTTATTCTGGAAACACCATATATTTT.

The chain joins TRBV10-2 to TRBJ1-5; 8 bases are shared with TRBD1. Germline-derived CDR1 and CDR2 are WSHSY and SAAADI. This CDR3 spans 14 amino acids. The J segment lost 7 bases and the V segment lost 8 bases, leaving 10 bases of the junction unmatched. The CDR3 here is CASAGTGNGQPQHF. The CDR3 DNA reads TGCGCCAGCGCAGGGACAGGAAACGGCCAGCCCCAGCATTTT.